This TCR beta chain was profiled in a study of shared clonotypes between healthy human individuals. Study as a whole: Those who served as donors were a couple of women and three men between the ages of 18 and 49.

Regarding this clone: Its target is unknown.

Study conclusions and caveats: All-four-donor shared clonotypes had higher generation probabilities than non-shared clonotypes did. Generally, naive subsets (rather than memory subsets) showed larger estimated richness. Across a handful of donors, naive CD4 shared around 5.1%, naive CD8 around 3.5%, memory CD4 roughly 2.4%, memory CD8 more than 0.35%.

V lost 1 base and J lost 3, with 21 bases in between. Germline assignment: CDR1 MNHNS and CDR2 SASEGT. The CDR3 has 18 residues. Libraries were prepared by immunoSEQ multiplex PCR; TCRdb keeps only in-frame clonotypes and omits some of them. The sample includes 650,000 to 700,000 clones, roughly 91% seen only once; the top ten take 34%. The V call is TRBV6-1, the J call TRBJ1-1; possibly TRBD1 for D (5 bases). The origin of this receptor is a man younger than 30 in good health. Some clones in this sample may be carry-over from other donors' samples. What was sequenced was memory CD8+ T cells from PBMCs. The subset is: CD45RO+ cells pooled with CCR7-negative TemRA cells. The CDR3 bases are TGTGCCAGCAGTGAAGGCCGATTCGTGGGGACCCCGGACACTGAAGCTTTCTTT. Its protein product is CASSEGRFVGTPDTEAFF.